The rows below give T cell receptor beta chains drawn from one sample of a study of T cell repertoires in cytomegalovirus infection. TCRdb reprocessed the reads via MiXCR and lists one record per CDR3 protein. The sample holds approximately 500,000 distinct CDR3 sequences; more than 30% are singletons and the top ten take 17%. No antigen is known for these receptors. The material was cultured PBMCs, obtained from culture after CMV antigen stimulation. The receptor source for this set is a human donor in good health (CMV status not recorded). Some clones in this sample may be carry-over from other donors' samples. Both conserved end residues are part of each CDR3. Each record gives: clone size, V gene, CDR3 protein. For some rows the clone size is stated as once, few or many, or as a class when expanded; others skip it.

NA | TRBV4-1 | CASSQGPPGQQNNEQFF
NA | TRBV29-1 | CSVNFVETQYF
NA | TRBV20-1 | CSAPLGPSGRANNEQFF
NA | TRBV5-1 | CASSPLFNNEQFF
NA | TRBV19 | CASTLIGGNTEAFF
few | TRBV6-5 | CASSPSGRDRNEQFF
few | TRBV12-3/TRBV12-4 | CASSPTGEGQPQHF
few | TRBV14 | CASSQTGFGELFF
NA | TRBV5-6 | CASSSPVGSDAFF
NA | TRBV19 | CASSAGGYGYTF
few | TRBV20-1 | CSAADILQGSMNTEAFF
NA | TRBV7-3 | CASSAASEYTQYF
NA | TRBV5-4 | CASSLAWRPGGTGELFF
NA | TRBV7-2 | CASSAGGRSLSYNEQFF
NA | TRBV7-2 | CASSLDRGWHGYTF
NA | TRBV10-3 | CAISESFTENQPQHF
NA | TRBV5-4 | CASSLEGRTYNEQFF
few | TRBV15 | CATSRGPGQGTGELFF
few | TRBV7-2 | CASSLLGTGSEKLFF
NA | TRBV7-2 | CASSPQTGFTEKLFF
NA | TRBV28 | CASSPRGARQETQYF
many | TRBV25-1 | CASSALDSSYNEQFF
NA | TRBV20-1 | CSASSAGAYEQYF
NA | TRBV6-5 | CASSRTHLQPQHF
few | TRBV14 | CASSQGGTARETQYF
NA | TRBV6-6 | CASTNPAGTSGNTGELFF
many | TRBV7-6 | CASSLVVQETQYF
NA | TRBV28 | CASNSMSSSAGVLYNEQFF
few | TRBV6-2/TRBV6-3 | CASRQTVVSGANVLTF
NA | TRBV29-1 | CSVLQLAGVTYEQYF
NA | TRBV30 | CAWGQGGGQETQYF
few | TRBV7-8 | CASSAPGQGVSYEQYF
NA | TRBV10-3 | CAINKDGAGSEQFF
NA | TRBV7-2 | CASSLTGTSGRWGTDTQYF
NA | TRBV9 | CASSSTGGRGYEQFF
NA | TRBV6-5 | CASSYSIVDGATNEKLFF
once | TRBV10-3 | CAISGTPTGANVLTF
few | TRBV19 | CASRLITGASNQPQHF
NA | TRBV10-3 | CAIMEGLAGLETQYF
many | TRBV7-2 | CASSLVSYEQYF
few | TRBV7-6 | CASRGVRRAGELFF
NA | TRBV7-2 | CASSPRGRGSGRFHEQYF
few | TRBV28 | CASSPLTGYQETQYF
NA | TRBV7-9 | CASSLEGRSRGYTF
NA | TRBV12-3/TRBV12-4 | CASSLQGTGGGEQFF
NA | TRBV4-1 | CASSQVSTSPNNEQFF
NA | TRBV12-3/TRBV12-4 | CASSPTGKASPLHF
many | TRBV7-2 | CASSLDGTYQPQHF
NA | TRBV27 | CASSARLAGGTGELFF
NA | TRBV19 | CASAPDRDSSNEKLFF
few | TRBV10-1 | CASSESISGRAQYF
many | TRBV7-8 | CAVDTGGIDTQYF
NA | TRBV7-9 | CASSSWTSGIPPHEQFF
few | TRBV7-6 | CASSFSPQKEQFF
NA | TRBV7-2 | CASRSRGGNEQFF
few | TRBV7-6 | CASSFGQGEEKLFF
once | TRBV20-1 | CSASGLAGGPNWEQYF
NA | TRBV19 | CASMGNYGYTF
NA | TRBV5-1 | CASSPGTGSTYEQYF
NA | TRBV20-1 | CSAQPPLTRGGNSPLHF